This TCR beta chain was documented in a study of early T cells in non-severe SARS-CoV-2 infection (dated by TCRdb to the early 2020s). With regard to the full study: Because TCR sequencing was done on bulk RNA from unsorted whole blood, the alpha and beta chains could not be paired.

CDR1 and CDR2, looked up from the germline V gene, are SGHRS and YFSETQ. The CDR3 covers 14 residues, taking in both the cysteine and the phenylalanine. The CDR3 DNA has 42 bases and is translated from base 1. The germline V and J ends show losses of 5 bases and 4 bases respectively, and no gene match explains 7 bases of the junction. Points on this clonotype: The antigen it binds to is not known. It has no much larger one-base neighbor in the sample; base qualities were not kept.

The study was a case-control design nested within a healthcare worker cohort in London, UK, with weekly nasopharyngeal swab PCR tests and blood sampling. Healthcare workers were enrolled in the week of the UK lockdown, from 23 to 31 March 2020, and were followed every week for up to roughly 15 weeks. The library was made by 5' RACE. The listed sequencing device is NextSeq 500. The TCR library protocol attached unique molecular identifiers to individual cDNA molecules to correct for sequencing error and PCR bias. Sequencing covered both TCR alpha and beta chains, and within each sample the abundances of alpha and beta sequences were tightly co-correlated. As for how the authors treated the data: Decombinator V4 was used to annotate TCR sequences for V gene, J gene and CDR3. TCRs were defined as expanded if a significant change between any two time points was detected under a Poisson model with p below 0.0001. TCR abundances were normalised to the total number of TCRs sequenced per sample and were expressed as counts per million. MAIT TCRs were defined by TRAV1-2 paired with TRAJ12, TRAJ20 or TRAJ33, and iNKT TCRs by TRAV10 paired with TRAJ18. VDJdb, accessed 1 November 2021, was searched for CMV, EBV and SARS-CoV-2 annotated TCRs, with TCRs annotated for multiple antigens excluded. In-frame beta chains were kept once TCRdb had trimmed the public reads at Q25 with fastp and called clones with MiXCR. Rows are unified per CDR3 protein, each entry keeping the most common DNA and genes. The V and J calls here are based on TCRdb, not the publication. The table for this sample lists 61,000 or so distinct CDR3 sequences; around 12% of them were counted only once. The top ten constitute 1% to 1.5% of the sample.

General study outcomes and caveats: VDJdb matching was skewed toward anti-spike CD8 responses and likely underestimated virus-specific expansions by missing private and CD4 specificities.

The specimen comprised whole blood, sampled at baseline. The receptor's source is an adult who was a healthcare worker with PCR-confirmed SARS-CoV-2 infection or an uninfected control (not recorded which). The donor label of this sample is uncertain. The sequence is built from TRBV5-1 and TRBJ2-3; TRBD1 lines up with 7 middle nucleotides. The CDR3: CASSRQGRPDTQYF. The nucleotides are TGCGCCAGCAGTAGACAGGGAAGGCCAGATACGCAGTATTTT.